This T cell receptor beta chain was found in a study of cytomegalovirus exposure and HLA in healthy donors. Study-wide context: A prior study identified approximately 110 million unique TCR beta sequences from 200 million or so T cells.

General observations from the study: The authors later linked a missense DCLRE1C variant to TCR beta V- and J-gene trimming.

Those who donated were healthy bone marrow donors. The PCR contained 60 Vbeta and 13 Jbeta primers. Profiling relied on immunoSEQ multiplex PCR, and the TCRdb table lists in-frame clones only, not all of them. The sample contains a few hundred thousand clones, about 89% of which appear only once. V lost 1 base to trimming and J lost 5 bases, with 8 bases between them. Germline CDR1 SGHTA, CDR2 FQGTGA. CDR3 length equals 13 residues. On this clone itself: The antigen remains unidentified.

The chain joins TRBV7-3 to TRBJ2-5; D may be TRBD1 (6 bases). Sequencing was carried out using PBMCs. The TCR was taken from a woman between 18 and 30 years old in good health and CMV-seronegative. The CDR3 spells CASSLNRVETQYF. The CDR3 nucleotides read TGTGCCAGCAGCTTAAACAGGGTTGAGACCCAGTACTTC.